Each of the 28 T cell receptor beta chains below was sequenced from the same sample in a study of sequential checkpoint blockade in melanoma. Repertoires were generated with immunoSEQ multiplex PCR, while TCRdb's copy carries only in-frame clones and drops some. The sample contains approximately 940 clones, roughly 23% of which appear only once. Treatment meaning: randomized to nivolumab then ipilimumab (arm A) or the reverse (arm B). The sample was tumor tissue (inferred from file names), taken from a patient given nivolumab and ipilimumab in sequence. The source is a human donor with melanoma.

This clone turned up a few times. The rearrangement joins TRBV19 to TRBJ2-1; D remains ambiguous. Germline assignment: CDR1 LNHDA and CDR2 SQIVND (reference sequence). The CDR3 extends over 11 amino acids. Trimming removed 3 bases at V and 7 bases at J, with 4 bases between. CDR3 loop: CASSMGNEQFF. The DNA of the CDR3 is TGTGCCAGTAGTATGGGTAATGAGCAGTTCTTC.

Within the sample, this clone is large. The rearrangement links TRBV11-3 to TRBJ1-1; 8 bases map to TRBD1. Germline CDR1 SGHNT, CDR2 YENEEA. The CDR3 length is 16 residues. J gave up 5 bases and V 4 bases, and 12 bases lay outside the gene matches. The CDR3: CASSSKGRGPRTEAFF. CDR3 sequence (DNA): TGTGCCAGCAGCTCGAAGGGCAGGGGGCCTAGGACTGAAGCTTTCTTT.

This clone was observed a few times. The gene calls are TRBV6-8 and TRBJ2-1, with 12 bases that match TRBD2. Trimming took 5 bases from V and 3 from J; bases not matched to a gene: 5. Germline CDR1 reads MNHGY; CDR2 reads SAAAGT. This CDR3 comprises 16 residues. The CDR3 sequence is CASSRLTSGSYNEQFF. The DNA for the CDR3 is TGTGCCAGCAGTCGACTGACTAGCGGGAGCTACAATGAGCAGTTCTTC.

The rearrangement links TRBV6-8 to TRBJ2-7, with D tentatively TRBD1 or TRBD2 (5 bases each). Trimming shortened V by 5 bases and J by 0 bases, and 8 bases separated the two germline ends. This CDR3 is 13 amino acids long. The germline CDR1 and CDR2 sequences are MNHGY and SAAAGT. The CDR3 DNA is TGTGCCAGCAGTGTGGGGGTCTCCTACGAGCAGTACTTC. Amino acids: CASSVGVSYEQYF.

This clone is large (0.1 to 1%) in the sample. The chain is built from TRBV11-3 and TRBJ2-3; D may be TRBD1 (6 bases). This CDR3 spans 14 amino acids. Germline CDR1 SGHNT, CDR2 YENEEA. Between the trimmed V and J ends, which lost 6 bases and 4 bases, there was a span of 14 bases. CDR3 residues: CASSLGRGADTQYF. CDR3 nucleotides: TGTGCCAGCAGTTTGGGCAGGGGCGCAGATACGCAGTATTTT.

In its sample, this clone was seen a few times. The chain joins TRBV28 to TRBJ2-2; unclear D gene. With 1 base removed from V and 6 bases from J, the gap between germline ends came to 3 bases. The CDR3 has 12 residues. Per germline, CDR1 MDHEN and CDR2 SYDVKM. The CDR3 spells CASSLSAGELFF. DNA of the CDR3: TGTGCCAGCAGTTTATCCGCCGGGGAGCTGTTTTTT.

This rearrangement joins TRBV7-6 to TRBJ2-5, with a tentative D call TRBD2 (6 bases). Looked up from germline, CDR1 is SGHVS and CDR2 is FNYEAQ. V was clipped by 4 bases and J by 4 bases, with 16 bases between them. This CDR3 comprises 15 residues. The CDR3 region is CASSSSGTWGETQYF. The CDR3 DNA sequence: TGTGCCAGCAGCTCCTCAGGGACTTGGGGAGAGACCCAGTACTTC.

This clone was seen a handful of times. This sequence joins TRBV27 and TRBJ2-1; 9 bases are shared with TRBD2. The V gene end was trimmed by 2 bases and the J gene end by 7 bases; junction bases not matched to a gene: 6. CDR3 size: 15 residues. CDR1 is MNHEY, CDR2 SMNVEV, per germline (reference sequence). CDR3 sequence: CASSLVAGVWNEQFF. As DNA, the CDR3 is TGTGCCAGCAGTTTAGTAGCGGGAGTGTGGAATGAGCAGTTCTTC.

In its sample, this clone is large. V usage is TRBV9 and J usage is TRBJ1-1; D is undetermined. V lost 2 bases, J lost 0 bases, and 8 bases lay in between. Germline lookup yields CDR1 SGDLS and CDR2 YYNGEE. This CDR3 has 14 amino acids. DNA of the CDR3: TGTGCCAGCAGCGTCGGGTCGGTGAACACTGAAGCTTTCTTT. This codes for CASSVGSVNTEAFF.

Only a few counts were recorded for this clone. This rearrangement joins TRBV6-8 to TRBJ1-4; D is unresolved. Per the germline V gene, CDR1 is MNHGY and CDR2 is SAAAGT. Trimming took 5 bases from V and 10 from J, leaving 14 bases between them. CDR3 length: 13 residues. CDR3 sequence (DNA): TGTGCCAGCAGTCCCTACGACCTCTCAAAACTGTTTTTT. It specifies CASSPYDLSKLFF.

By frequency in the sample, this clone is hyperexpanded. The chain carries TRBV4-1 and TRBJ1-1; 7 bases are shared with TRBD1. With 1 base clipped from V and 5 bases from J, the junction kept 4 bases outside the gene matches. Looked up from germline, CDR1 is MGHRA and CDR2 is YSYEKL. The CDR3 covers 14 residues. CDR3 sequence: CASSQAGGETEAFF. Here the CDR3 DNA reads TGCGCCAGCAGCCAAGCAGGGGGAGAAACTGAAGCTTTCTTT.

In its sample, this clone was seen a few times. The chain uses TRBV6-8 and TRBJ2-5, with 8 bases aligning to TRBD2. The germline V gene encodes CDR1 MNHGY and CDR2 SAAAGT. This CDR3 is built from 17 residues. The trim removed 0 bases at V and 2 bases at J, leaving 8 bases unmatched. The CDR3 bases are TGTGCCAGCAGTTACTCGATCCGGGAGGGCCGACAAGAGACCCAGTACTTC. As protein: CASSYSIREGRQETQYF.

The gene calls are TRBV11-3 and TRBJ1-2, with 7 bases matching TRBD1. The V segment lost 3 bases and the J segment 4 bases; nucleotides outside the gene matches: 14. The CDR3 spans 17 residues. The germline V gene has CDR1 SGHNT and CDR2 YENEEA. The CDR3 DNA sequence: TGTGCCAGCAGCTTCGGCCGCCTAGGGGGCTCCCTCTATGGCTACACCTTC. Its translation is CASSFGRLGGSLYGYTF.

This clone was detected a few times. The rearrangement joins TRBV11-3 to TRBJ2-3; 11 bases fit TRBD2. The CDR3 totals 18 residues. Trimming removed 6 bases from V and 0 bases from J; junction bases left unmatched: 11. Germline CDR1 is SGHNT and CDR2 is YENEEA. CDR3 in amino acids: CASRKSSGGAHSTDTQYF. DNA of the CDR3: TGTGCCAGCAGGAAAAGTAGCGGGGGGGCCCATAGCACAGATACGCAGTATTTT.

This sequence joins TRBV19 and TRBJ1-1, with D maybe TRBD1 (5 bases). The germline gives CDR1 LNHDA, CDR2 SQIVND (reference sequence). This CDR3 has 16 amino acids. CDR3 region: CPQIGLTVGMNTEAFF. The DNA of the CDR3 is TGTCCTCAAATCGGGTTGACAGTGGGGATGAACACTGAAGCTTTCTTT.

This clone is large. This rearrangement joins TRBV6-8 to TRBJ2-1, with 10 positions matching TRBD2. V was pared by 6 bases and J by 9 bases, with 5 bases of the junction left unmatched. The CDR3 contains 13 residues. Germline V CDR1 and CDR2: MNHGY, SAAAGT. The CDR3 nucleotides are TGTGCCAGCAGCTTACTAGCGGGAAGTGAGCAGTTCTTC. This translates into CASSLLAGSEQFF.

This sequence joins TRBV14 and TRBJ2-1; 10 positions agree with TRBD2. V shed 4 bases, J shed 8 bases, and the junction held 8 bases outside the gene matches. Germline V CDR1 and CDR2: SGHDN, FVKESK. This CDR3 region has 15 residues. The CDR3 protein is CASSRQAGGRYEQFF. The CDR3 nucleotides are TGTGCCAGCAGCCGCCAAGCGGGAGGGAGGTATGAGCAGTTCTTC.

This clone was observed a few times. This chain uses TRBV28 with TRBJ2-3; 7 bases fit TRBD1. The V gene's germline CDR1 is MDHEN and CDR2 SYDVKM. The CDR3 extends over 15 amino acids. Trimming at V came to 4 bases and at J to 2 bases, leaving 6 bases not matched to a gene. For the CDR3, the DNA is TGTGCCAGCAGTTCACCGGGACAGAACACAGATACGCAGTATTTT. Its translation is CASSSPGQNTDTQYF.

This clone has only a few counts. This rearrangement joins TRBV6-8 to TRBJ1-1; 9 nucleotides agree with TRBD1. The germline gives CDR1 MNHGY, CDR2 SAAAGT. The CDR3 totals 14 residues. The V gene end was trimmed by 6 bases and the J gene end by 4 bases; junction bases not matched to a gene: 6. Here the CDR3 DNA reads TGTGCCAGCAGCATCAGGACAGGGGCCACTGAAGCTTTCTTT. Protein sequence: CASSIRTGATEAFF.

The sample holds one count of this clone. CDR3 nucleotide sequence: TGTGCCACCGGGACTAGCGGGGTTGGAGATACGCAGTATTTT. Amino acids: CATGTSGVGDTQYF. This sequence joins TRBV18 and TRBJ2-3; the match to TRBD2 covers 13 bases. CDR1 and CDR2 (germline): KGHSH, LQKENI. The CDR3 spans 14 residues. The ends lost 10 bases at V and 5 bases at J; junction bases unmatched: 6.

The CDR3: CASSYRVTEKLFF. In DNA, the CDR3 is TGTGCCAGCAGTTACAGGGTGACGGAAAAACTGTTTTTT. V gene TRBV6-8 combines with J gene TRBJ1-4; D uncertain. V gave up 2 bases and J gave up 8 bases, with 9 bases separating them. The germline V gene has CDR1 MNHGY and CDR2 SAAAGT. This CDR3 has 13 amino acids.

This clone has more than one count but fewer than ten. The rearrangement links TRBV6-8 to TRBJ2-7, with D perhaps being TRBD1 or TRBD2 (5 bases each). The V end lost 2 bases, the J end lost 4 bases, and 12 bases lay between the germline ends. CDR3 length: 14 residues. Germline V CDR1 and CDR2: MNHGY, SAAAGT. The chain's CDR3 is CASSYRGRSYEQYF. The CDR3 DNA reads as TGTGCCAGCAGTTACCGGGGACGGAGTTACGAGCAGTACTTC.

V is TRBV19 and J is TRBJ2-2; 9 bases are shared with TRBD2. J was trimmed by 3 bases and V by 3 bases; bases with no gene match: 8. Germline V gene sequence: CDR1 LNHDA, CDR2 SQIVND (reference sequence). The CDR3 covers 17 residues. In DNA form, the CDR3 reads TGTGCCAGTAGTATTCGGGCGGGGGGGCCCGACACCGGGGAGCTGTTTTTT. It translates to CASSIRAGGPDTGELFF. The whole variable domain, filled in from reference TRBV19 and TRBJ2-2, reads DGGITQSPKYLFRKEGQNVTLSCEQNLNHDAMYWYRQDPGQGLRLIYYSQIVNDFQKGDIAEGYSVSREKKESFPLTVTSAQKNPTAFYLCASSIRAGGPDTGELFFGEGSRLTVL.

This clone is medium-sized in the sample. The V call is TRBV11-3, the J call TRBJ2-3; 12 nucleotides line up with TRBD2. J lost 4 bases, V lost 8 bases, and 7 bases had no gene match. The germline CDR1 and CDR2 sequences are SGHNT and YENEEA. The CDR3 consists of 15 residues. CDR3 nucleotides: TGTGCCAGCGCCCCTAGCGGGGGGGCACCAGATACGCAGTATTTT. It translates to CASAPSGGAPDTQYF.

This clone was counted a few times. This sequence joins TRBV6-8 and TRBJ2-7; TRBD2 matches at 7 bases. This CDR3 comprises 13 residues. Germline CDR1 and CDR2: MNHGY and SAAAGT. Trimming removed 2 bases from V and 3 bases from J; junction bases left unmatched: 1. Here the CDR3 reads CASSYKRDYEQYF. The CDR3 region has the DNA TGTGCCAGCAGTTACAAGCGGGACTACGAGCAGTACTTC.

The V gene is TRBV30, the J gene TRBJ2-4; D remains ambiguous. The CDR3 is 11 amino acids. Trimming cost V 4 bases and J 5 bases, with 6 bases left between them. The V gene's germline CDR1 is GTSNPN and CDR2 SVGIG (reference sequence). CDR3 sequence: CAWNQQNIQYF. CDR3 coding DNA: TGTGCCTGGAATCAGCAAAACATTCAGTACTTC.

This clone has just a few counts. V is TRBV9 and J is TRBJ2-5; a weak D match, TRBD2 (6 bases). CDR1 is SGDLS and CDR2 is YYNGEE in the germline V gene. The CDR3 contains 15 residues. V dropped 4 bases and J dropped 2 bases, with 15 bases sitting between them. The CDR3 sequence is CASSLGVGGQETQYF. In DNA, the CDR3 is TGTGCCAGCAGCCTCGGGGTGGGGGGACAAGAGACCCAGTACTTC.

Sample share makes this clone hyperexpanded (1% or more). V is TRBV11-3 and J is TRBJ2-7; 10 positions match TRBD2. The CDR3 is 14 amino acids. In germline, CDR1 is SGHNT, CDR2 YENEEA. The V segment lost 6 bases and the J segment 5 bases; nucleotides outside the gene matches: 7. This chain's CDR3 is CASSSAGGRDEQYF. The CDR3 coding sequence is TGTGCCAGCAGTTCAGCGGGGGGGCGGGACGAGCAGTACTTC. Looking up the rest from reference TRBV11-3 and TRBJ2-7 gives the full variable domain: EAGVVQSPRYKIIEKKQPVAFWCNPISGHNTLYWYLQNLGQGPELLIRYENEEAVDDSQLPKDRFSAERLKGVDSTLKIQPAELGDSAVYLCASSSAGGRDEQYFGPGTRLTVT.